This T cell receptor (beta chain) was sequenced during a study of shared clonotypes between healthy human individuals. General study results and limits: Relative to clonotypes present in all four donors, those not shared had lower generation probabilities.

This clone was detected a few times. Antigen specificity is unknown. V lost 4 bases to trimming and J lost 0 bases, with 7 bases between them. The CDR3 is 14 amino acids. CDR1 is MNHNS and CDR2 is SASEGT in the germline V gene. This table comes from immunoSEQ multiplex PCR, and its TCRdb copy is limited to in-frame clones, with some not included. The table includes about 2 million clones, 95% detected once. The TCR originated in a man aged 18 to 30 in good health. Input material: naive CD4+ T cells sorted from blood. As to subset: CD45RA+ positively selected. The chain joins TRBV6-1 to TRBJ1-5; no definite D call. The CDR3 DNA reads TGTGCCAGCAGTGTTGGAGATAGCAATCAGCCCCAGCATTTT. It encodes CASSVGDSNQPQHF.